The T cell receptor (beta chain) under discussion was sequenced for a study of Graves' ophthalmopathy and Graves' hyperthyroidism. RNA served as the template for amplifying TCR beta CDR3 regions. RT-PCR was first run with HTBI primers, then multiplex PCR in a second round. A single record per CDR3 protein comes from TCRdb applying MiXCR to the multiplex PCR reads. The sample consists of some 370,000 distinct CDR3 sequences, approximately 17% of them appearing once. There are many counts of this clonotype. The antigen is unknown. The V gene's germline CDR1 is SNHLY and CDR2 FYNNEI. The CDR3 has 16 residues. V was trimmed by 5 bases and J by 1 base, leaving 17 bases between them. General observations from the study: The model's prediction of ophthalmopathy progression had approximately 67% sensitivity and less than 75% specificity. Among expanded thyroid clonotypes above 0.001 frequency, most also occurred in blood.

PBMCs were density-gradient isolated from approximately 10 ml fresh blood. This TCR was sampled from an adult woman with stable Graves' hyperthyroidism. V gene TRBV2 combines with J gene TRBJ1-1; D not resolved. Sequenced sample: peripheral blood. CDR3 in amino acids: CASSQRRWLTNTEAFF. For the CDR3, the DNA is TGTGCCAGCAGTCAGCGGAGGTGGTTAACGAACACTGAAGCTTTCTTT.